This TCR beta chain was profiled in a study of blood T cell repertoires in COVID-19. Looking at the study overall: Samples representing acute and convalescent COVID-19 were sourced from the United States, Italy and Spain. Nucleic acid was either cDNA or gDNA, and it came from T cells, B-cell-depleted T cells, or PBMCs.

As processed by the authors: Nucleated cell counts were estimated from reference gene primer amplification. TCRdb's table, derived via immunoSEQ multiplex PCR, lists solely in-frame clones and lacks some. V, J and clone size derive from that table, while D and trimming were established from the DNA sequence. The sample includes about 120,000 clones, around 90% of them seen just once. Germline-derived CDR1 and CDR2 are SGHRS and YFSETQ. CDR3 length: 15 residues. Trimming cost V 2 bases and J 0 bases, with 9 bases left between them. Seattle's cohort entered during active infection and was followed longitudinally.

The origin of this receptor is a woman between 55 and 75 years old with COVID-19, enrolled during active disease. The V call is TRBV5-1, the J call TRBJ2-1, with D uncertain. Sample: peripheral blood. The CDR3 DNA reads as TGCGCCAGCAGCTTAAGGCAGGCCTCCTACAATGAGCAGTTCTTC. It codes for CASSLRQASYNEQFF.